The entry that follows covers one TCR beta chain sequence. Antigen specificity is unknown. The PCR employed 60 Vbeta primers together with 13 Jbeta primers. Clones were sequenced by immunoSEQ multiplex PCR, and TCRdb holds only the in-frame ones, with some missing. The data show 100,000 to 150,000 clones, less than 85% seen once. This entry is derived from a study of cytomegalovirus exposure and HLA in healthy donors. Trimming took off 2 bases at V and 5 bases at J, with 10 bases between the two ends. The germline gives CDR1 SGHNT, CDR2 YENEEA. CDR3 length: 14 residues. General observations from the study: The authors assumed roughly uniform sequencing depth across donors for presence/absence analyses. After further analysis at a later stage, roughly 15,000 TCR beta sequences were associated with HLA alleles at 0.05 false discovery rate.

All donors participated as healthy donors of bone marrow. This receptor was identified in a female donor in good health and CMV-seronegative. The sequencing input was PBMCs. V usage is TRBV11-3 and J usage is TRBJ2-1; D is possibly TRBD1 (6 bases). In DNA form, the CDR3 reads TGTGCCAGCAGCTTACGAGGGGGAGACAATGAGCAGTTCTTC. It codes for CASSLRGGDNEQFF.